This T cell receptor beta chain is from a study of blood T cells in healthy people across ages. General study findings and limits: Fewer expanded clones and more diversity marked long-lived versus aged donors. Possibly confounding the expanded clonotype changes was the fact that donor CMV status was unknown.

Extracted total RNA amounted to at least 5.5 micrograms for each sample. About this clonotype itself: The antigen remains undetermined.

Sample-barcoded 5' priming and a J-beta primer mix drove a second PCR of roughly 6 to 12 cycles. No fewer than 2.5 million CDR3-containing paired-end reads came from each sample. Using its own MiXCR run on the 5' RACE reads, TCRdb lists one record per CDR3 protein. Of 1.5 million to 2 million distinct CDR3 sequences detected, roughly 27% appear once; the ten largest clones hold about 7.7%. J gave up 2 bases and V 7 bases, and 7 bases lay outside the gene matches. The germline CDR1 and CDR2 sequences are SQVTM and ANQGSEA. The CDR3 is 14 residues long. The TCR sequence derives from a woman aged 25 to 39 in good health. Material: blood. The chain combines TRBV29-1 with TRBJ2-1; 8 bases fit TRBD1. CDR3 sequence: CSAYRGETYNEQFF. The CDR3 region has the DNA TGCAGCGCCTACAGGGGGGAAACCTACAATGAGCAGTTCTTC.